This T cell receptor (beta chain) emerged from a study of blood T cells in healthy people across ages. Study-wide findings and caveats: Estimated diversity that came from one million T cells was considered an underestimate.

Germline lookup yields CDR1 DFQATT and CDR2 SNEGSKA (reference sequence). The J segment lost 7 bases and the V segment lost 6 bases, leaving 5 bases of the junction unmatched. This CDR3 contains 12 residues. About this clonotype: Its antigen is currently unknown.

With a J-beta primer mix and a sample-barcoded 5' primer, a second PCR ran about 6 to 11 cycles. Template switching added a 12-random-nucleotide identifier to every cDNA molecule. TCRdb re-derived calls from the 5' RACE reads in MiXCR, one entry per CDR3 protein. Of some 1.8 million distinct CDR3 sequences in the sample, 30% to 40% are singletons; the top ten hold 23%. Sequenced sample: blood. The genes are TRBV20-1 and TRBJ2-1; 8 nucleotides line up with TRBD1. The receptor was isolated from a human donor in good health. The CDR3 DNA is TGCAGTGCCAACCGACAGGGGAATGAGCAGTTCTTC. Its translation is CSANRQGNEQFF.